This T cell receptor beta chain was captured in a study of blood T cell repertoires in COVID-19. On the study more broadly: Some COVID-19 samples were acute and others convalescent; all came from the United States, Italy and Spain. T cells, B-cell-depleted T cells, or PBMCs supplied cDNA or gDNA.

Original methodology: Amplification from reference gene primers served as the basis for estimated nucleated cell counts. TCRdb keeps only in-frame clones here, not all; method: immunoSEQ multiplex PCR. That table gives V, J and clone size, and the DNA gave D and trimming. The table records 30,000 to 40,000 clones, approximately 90% of them present only once. Germline V gives CDR1 MDHEN, CDR2 SYDVKM. The CDR3 runs 16 residues. The V gene end was trimmed by 8 bases and the J gene end by 4 bases; junction bases not matched to a gene: 14. The chain recombines TRBV28 with TRBJ2-1; 7 bases align to TRBD2. Sequenced material: peripheral blood. This TCR was sampled from a woman in her 30s in a cohort sampled during active COVID-19. CDR3 sequence: CASRIQTSTPYNEQFF. DNA for the CDR3: TGTGCCAGCCGGATACAGACTAGCACCCCTTACAATGAGCAGTTCTTC.